This T cell receptor (beta chain) was identified during a study of T-cell memory formation after mild COVID-19. Study-wide results and caveats: CD4+ contracting clones were found mainly in CM and EM, and CD8+ ones in EMRA.

TCRdb fed the 5' RACE reads into MiXCR, producing one record per CDR3 protein. Altogether roughly 300,000 distinct CDR3 sequences are present, roughly 8.2% being singletons, with the ten largest covering roughly 22%. Concerning this clonotype itself: Antigen specificity is unknown.

Germline CDR1 reads MNHEY; CDR2 reads SMNVEV (reference sequence). The CDR3 sequence is 13 residues long. The V and J ends lost 2 bases and 8 bases respectively, with 12 bases between them. The receptor's source is a man aged 18 to 30 who had mild COVID-19 (a few samples of this study predate the infection). Cell type and time point are not known. Input material: PBMCs or a T cell subset sorted from them (not recorded which). The chain uses TRBV27 and TRBJ1-1, with a weak D call TRBD1 (5 bases). The CDR3 nucleotides read TGTGCCAGCAGTTTAGCTTGGGGGAGAGAAGCTTTCTTT. Residues: CASSLAWGREAFF.